The next 25 T cell receptor beta chains were all read from a single sample in a study of OX40 agonist ivuxolimab in advanced cancers. Sequencing used immunoSEQ multiplex PCR; TCRdb keeps in-frame clones, though not all of them. The profile shows under 65,000 clones, roughly 85% of them singletons. Sequenced material: CD4+ or CD8+ T cells sorted from blood, taken in a trial of the OX40 agonist ivuxolimab. Receptors originate from an adult with an advanced solid tumor such as melanoma, head and neck, liver or kidney cancer.

Written as DNA, the CDR3 is TGTGCCAGCAGTTTAAGCCTAGCGGGGGCCTACGAGCAGTACTTC. This encodes CASSLSLAGAYEQYF. The chain is built from TRBV28 and TRBJ2-7, with TRBD2 matching over 10 bases. The J segment lost 2 bases and the V segment lost 2 bases, leaving 3 bases of the junction unmatched. Germline V gives CDR1 MDHEN, CDR2 SYDVKM. This CDR3 spans 15 amino acids.

This sequence joins TRBV6-5 and TRBJ2-3; possible D gene TRBD2, 6 bases. The germline gives CDR1 MNHEY, CDR2 SVGAGI. Trimming pared 8 bases from V and 8 bases from J, leaving 20 bases between. The CDR3 has 14 residues. The CDR3 protein is CASGTSFSSGTQYF. The CDR3 coding sequence is TGTGCCAGCGGAACTAGCTTCTCGTCCGGTACGCAGTATTTT.

This clone came up a few times. The V and J genes are TRBV6-6 and TRBJ2-1, with D perhaps TRBD1 (6 bases). V lost 6 bases to trimming and J lost 0 bases, with 15 bases between them. This CDR3 spans 16 amino acids. In germline, CDR1 is MNHNY, CDR2 SVGAGI (reference sequence). CDR3 in DNA: TGTGCCAGCAGACCCCTTGGACAGAGCTCCTACAATGAGCAGTTCTTC. It encodes CASRPLGQSSYNEQFF.

This clone is categorized as medium-sized. The CDR3 loop reads CSARDGEAFF. CDR3 sequence (DNA): TGCAGTGCTAGGGACGGGGAAGCTTTCTTT. The genes are TRBV20-1 and TRBJ1-1; D call uncertain. The CDR3 runs 10 residues. V was pared by 3 bases and J by 8 bases, with 7 bases between. Germline V gene lookup returns CDR1 DFQATT and CDR2 SNEGSKA (reference sequence).

This chain joins TRBV20-1 and TRBJ1-2, with a tentative D call TRBD1 (5 bases). The CDR3 loop spans 11 amino acids. Germline loops: CDR1 DFQATT, CDR2 SNEGSKA (reference sequence). Trimming took off 6 bases at V and 6 bases at J, with 11 bases between the two ends. CDR3 bases: TGCAGTGCAGGCCTAGGGGATGGCTACACCTTC. Translating it yields CSAGLGDGYTF.

The chain has TRBV6-5 and TRBJ1-2; tentative D call: TRBD1 (5 bases). The CDR3 length is 11 residues. Germline-derived CDR1 and CDR2 are MNHEY and SVGAGI. Trimming shortened V by 5 bases and J by 8 bases, and 9 bases separated the two germline ends. CDR3: CASSQGGGYTF. For the CDR3, the DNA is TGTGCCAGCAGTCAGGGTGGGGGCTACACCTTC.

This rearrangement joins TRBV5-6 to TRBJ1-5; 10 positions match TRBD1. This CDR3 has 16 residues. Germline-derived CDR1 and CDR2 are SGHDT and YYEEEE. Trimming at V came to 5 bases and at J to 4 bases, leaving 9 bases not matched to a gene. In DNA form, the CDR3 reads TGTGCCAGCAGTAGCCTGGGGACAGGGGAGAATCAGCCCCAGCATTTT. Amino acids: CASSSLGTGENQPQHF.

The genes are TRBV7-3 and TRBJ2-7; 9 bases agree with TRBD1. Germline CDR1 and CDR2: SGHTA and FQGTGA. J was trimmed by 3 bases and V by 4 bases; bases with no gene match: 7. This CDR3 spans 15 amino acids. The CDR3 here is CASSSTGGEYYEQYF. Here the CDR3 DNA reads TGTGCCAGCAGCTCAACAGGGGGCGAATACTACGAGCAGTACTTC.

The chain couples TRBV11-2 to TRBJ2-4, with TRBD1 identical over 10 bases. CDR1 SGHAT and CDR2 FQNNGV come from the germline V gene. The CDR3 is 14 residues long. With V trimmed by 5 bases and J by 6 bases, 4 bases remained unmatched. The CDR3 is CASSPWTGGNIQYF. CDR3 DNA sequence: TGTGCCAGCAGCCCCTGGACAGGGGGAAACATTCAGTACTTC.

This sequence joins TRBV29-1 and TRBJ2-4; TRBD2 agrees at 12 bases. The CDR3 has 15 amino acids. V was clipped by 4 bases and J by 1 base; unmatched bases: 2. Looked up from germline, CDR1 is SQVTM and CDR2 is ANQGSEA. Here the CDR3 reads CSVGTSGGAKNIQYF. The CDR3 DNA follows: TGCAGCGTTGGTACTAGCGGGGGGGCCAAAAACATTCAGTACTTC. The variable domain in full, with the rest retrieved from reference TRBV29-1 and TRBJ2-4, is SAVISQKPSRDICQRGTSLTIQCQVDSQVTMMFWYRQQPGQSLTLIATANQGSEATYESGFVIDKFPISRPNLTFSTLTVSNMSPEDSSIYLCSVGTSGGAKNIQYFGAGTRLSVL.

This chain links TRBV5-4 with TRBJ2-2, with 10 nucleotides matching TRBD1. The CDR3 spans 16 residues. V was pared by 5 bases and J by 4 bases, with 8 bases of the junction left unmatched. Germline lookup yields CDR1 SGHNT and CDR2 YYREEE (reference sequence). The chain's CDR3 is CASREVGTGVTGELFF. CDR3 bases: TGTGCCAGCAGGGAGGTGGGGACAGGGGTCACCGGGGAGCTGTTTTTT. Filled out from reference TRBV5-4 and TRBJ2-2, the complete variable domain reads ETGVTQSPTHLIKTRGQQVTLRCSSQSGHNTVSWYQQALGQGPQFIFQYYREEENGRGNFPPRFSGLQFPNYSSELNVNALELDDSALYLCASREVGTGVTGELFFGEGSRLTVL.

The rearrangement uses TRBV18 and TRBJ2-5; 8 positions match TRBD2. Germline V CDR1 and CDR2: KGHSH, LQKENI. The CDR3 length is 15 residues. V lost 6 bases, J lost 5 bases, and 11 bases stayed unmatched. This CDR3 reads CASSLKRGPGETQYF. The CDR3 region has the DNA TGTGCCAGCTCGCTAAAGCGGGGGCCCGGGGAGACCCAGTACTTC.

The rearrangement uses TRBV6-5 and TRBJ2-7, with 7 nucleotides matching TRBD2. The germline V gene has CDR1 MNHEY and CDR2 SVGAGI. This CDR3 spans 14 amino acids. Unmatched junction bases numbered 11, after V lost 8 bases and J lost 4 bases. The CDR3 DNA reads as TGTGCCAGCCGCACCCCGGGAGGAGGATACGAGCAGTACTTC. It codes for CASRTPGGGYEQYF.

The chain employs TRBV15 and TRBJ1-2; D unclear. The CDR3 consists of 15 residues. Trimming took 0 bases from V and 0 from J, leaving 8 bases between them. Germline V gene sequence: CDR1 LNHNV, CDR2 YYDKDF (reference sequence). The CDR3 loop reads CATSREAASNYGYTF. CDR3 DNA sequence: TGTGCCACCAGCAGAGAAGCAGCTTCTAACTATGGCTACACCTTC. The full variable domain, completed using reference TRBV15 and TRBJ1-2, is DAMVIQNPRYQVTQFGKPVTLSCSQTLNHNVMYWYQQKSSQAPKLLFHYYDKDFNNEADTPDNFQSRRPNTSFCFLDIRSPGLGDTAMYLCATSREAASNYGYTFGSGTRLTVV.

This clone was detected once. The chain employs TRBV19 and TRBJ2-1, with 7 bases aligning to TRBD2. With 5 bases clipped from V and 5 bases from J, the junction kept 12 bases outside the gene matches. Germline CDR1 is LNHDA and CDR2 is SQIVND (reference sequence). The CDR3 is made up of 16 amino acids. The CDR3 nucleotides are TGTGCCAGTAGTCCCGGACTAGTTTTAGGGCACAATGAGCAGTTCTTC. As protein: CASSPGLVLGHNEQFF.

The chain carries TRBV5-5 and TRBJ2-7, with a weak D call TRBD2 (5 bases). Germline V CDR1 and CDR2: SGHKS, YYEKEE (reference sequence). The CDR3 covers 14 residues. V was pared by 0 bases and J by 5 bases, with 12 bases between. This chain's CDR3 is CASSLAFREHEQYF. Here the CDR3 DNA reads TGTGCCAGCAGCTTGGCGTTTAGGGAGCACGAGCAGTACTTC.

This clone was observed a single time. V gene TRBV7-2 combines with J gene TRBJ1-4; tentative D call: TRBD1 (6 bases). The V and J ends lost 5 bases and 13 bases respectively, with 11 bases between them. Per the germline V gene, CDR1 is SGHTA and CDR2 is FQGNSA. The CDR3 consists of 11 residues. The CDR3 DNA reads as TGTGCCAGCAGCACAGGACAGACACTGTTTTTT. Protein: CASSTGQTLFF.

The chain is built from TRBV4-1 and TRBJ2-5; 7 positions match TRBD1. The CDR3 totals 14 residues. The germline V gene encodes CDR1 MGHRA and CDR2 YSYEKL. The V gene end was trimmed by 1 base and the J gene end by 2 bases; junction bases not matched to a gene: 1. CDR3 residues: CASSQVDRQETQYF. CDR3 sequence (DNA): TGCGCCAGCAGCCAAGTGGACAGGCAAGAGACCCAGTACTTC.

The rearrangement links TRBV2 to TRBJ1-1; a possible D gene is TRBD1 (5 bases). Trimming stripped 8 bases from V and 2 bases from J, with 12 bases between. This CDR3 contains 13 residues. The germline V gene encodes CDR1 SNHLY and CDR2 FYNNEI. Here the CDR3 reads CASLDDSNTEAFF. The CDR3 nucleotides read TGTGCCAGCCTAGACGACAGCAACACTGAAGCTTTCTTT.

The rearrangement uses TRBV4-1 and TRBJ2-7; 8 bases map to TRBD1. The CDR3 loop spans 14 amino acids. Germline V lookup: CDR1 MGHRA, CDR2 YSYEKL. V lost 3 bases to trimming and J lost 3 bases; unmatched junction nucleotides: 4. Written as DNA, the CDR3 is TGCGCCAGCAGCCACGTCGGACAGGGCTACGAGCAGTACTTC. Amino acid sequence: CASSHVGQGYEQYF.

V is TRBV6-5 and J is TRBJ1-2; 7 bases map to TRBD1. J was trimmed by 5 bases and V by 6 bases; bases with no gene match: 9. The CDR3 has 14 residues. Per the germline V gene, CDR1 is MNHEY and CDR2 is SVGAGI. Here the CDR3 reads CASREFRGEYGYTF. CDR3 nucleotide sequence: TGTGCCAGCAGGGAGTTCAGGGGGGAGTATGGCTACACCTTC.

This chain joins TRBV5-6 and TRBJ2-7; 7 nucleotides agree with TRBD2. This CDR3 region has 14 residues. Trimming at V came to 4 bases and at J to 1 base, leaving 5 bases not matched to a gene. Germline V gene lookup returns CDR1 SGHDT and CDR2 YYEEEE. CDR3: CASSQREGSYEQYF. The CDR3 DNA reads as TGTGCCAGCAGCCAGAGGGAGGGATCCTACGAGCAGTACTTC.

The chain employs TRBV10-3 and TRBJ1-5, with a tentative D call TRBD1 (5 bases). The CDR3 has 13 amino acids. CDR1 and CDR2 (germline): ENHRY, SYGVKD. The V and J ends lost 6 bases and 3 bases respectively, with 9 bases between them. In DNA form, the CDR3 reads TGTGCCATCAGGGGGGGGGTCAATCAGCCCCAGCATTTT. This codes for CAIRGGVNQPQHF.

This clone was counted a few times. The chain employs TRBV9 and TRBJ1-4, with D hard to call. CDR1 and CDR2 from the germline V gene are SGDLS and YYNGEE. V was clipped by 6 bases and J by 0 bases, with 6 bases between them. CDR3 length: 13 residues. The CDR3 DNA follows: TGTGCCAGCACGGCAGCAACTAATGAAAAACTGTTTTTT. Translation: CASTAATNEKLFF.

The chain uses TRBV7-2 and TRBJ1-1, with D perhaps matching TRBD1 (6 bases). Per germline, CDR1 SGHTA and CDR2 FQGNSA. Between the trimmed V and J ends, which lost 3 bases and 0 bases, there was a span of 11 bases. This CDR3 region has 15 residues. Here the CDR3 DNA reads TGTGCCAGCAGCTTGCATACAGGGATGAACACTGAAGCTTTCTTT. Translation: CASSLHTGMNTEAFF.